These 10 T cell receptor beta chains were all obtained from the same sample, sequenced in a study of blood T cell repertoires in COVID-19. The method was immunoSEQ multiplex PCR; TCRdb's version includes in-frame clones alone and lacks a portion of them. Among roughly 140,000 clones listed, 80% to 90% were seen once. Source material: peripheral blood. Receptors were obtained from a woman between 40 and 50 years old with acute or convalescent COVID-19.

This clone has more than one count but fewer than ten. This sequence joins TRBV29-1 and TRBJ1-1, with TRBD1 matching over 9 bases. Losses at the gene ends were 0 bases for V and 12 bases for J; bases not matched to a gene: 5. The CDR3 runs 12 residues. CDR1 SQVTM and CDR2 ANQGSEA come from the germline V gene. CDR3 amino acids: CSVEDWDRETFF. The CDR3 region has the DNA TGCAGCGTTGAAGATTGGGACAGGGAGACTTTCTTT.

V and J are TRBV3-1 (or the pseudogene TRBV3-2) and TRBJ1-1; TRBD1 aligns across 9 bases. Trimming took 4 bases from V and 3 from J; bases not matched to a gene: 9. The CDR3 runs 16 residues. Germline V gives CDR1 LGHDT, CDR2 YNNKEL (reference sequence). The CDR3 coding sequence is TGTGCCAGCAGCCTTCGGACAGGGGCCCTCGACACTGAAGCTTTCTTT. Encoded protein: CASSLRTGALDTEAFF.

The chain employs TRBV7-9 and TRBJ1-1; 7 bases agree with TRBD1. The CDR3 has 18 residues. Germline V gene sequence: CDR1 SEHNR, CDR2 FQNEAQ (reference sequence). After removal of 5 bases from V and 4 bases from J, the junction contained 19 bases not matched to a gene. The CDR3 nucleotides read TGTGCCAGCAGCCATAAACCGGGACAGCTAGTGGAGACCACTGAAGCTTTCTTT. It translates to CASSHKPGQLVETTEAFF.

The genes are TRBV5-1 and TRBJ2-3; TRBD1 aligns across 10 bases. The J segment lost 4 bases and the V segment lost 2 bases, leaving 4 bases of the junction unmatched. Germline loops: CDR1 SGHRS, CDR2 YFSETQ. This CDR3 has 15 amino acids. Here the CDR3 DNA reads TGCGCCAGCAGCTTTCGACAGGGGGCTGCAGATACGCAGTATTTT. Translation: CASSFRQGAADTQYF.

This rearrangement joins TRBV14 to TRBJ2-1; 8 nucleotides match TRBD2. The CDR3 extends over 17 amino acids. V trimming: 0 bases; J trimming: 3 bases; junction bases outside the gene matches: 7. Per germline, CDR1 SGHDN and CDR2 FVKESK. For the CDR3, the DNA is TGTGCCAGCAGCCAAGATCAGGGCGGGGGGTACTACAATGAGCAGTTCTTC. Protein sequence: CASSQDQGGGYYNEQFF.

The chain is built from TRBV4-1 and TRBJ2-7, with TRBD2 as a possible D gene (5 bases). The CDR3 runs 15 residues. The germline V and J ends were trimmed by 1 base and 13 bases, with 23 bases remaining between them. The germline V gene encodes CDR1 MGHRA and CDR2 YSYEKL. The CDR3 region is CASSQGEGSSYENYF. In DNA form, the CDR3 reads TGCGCCAGCAGCCAAGGGGAAGGGAGCTCCTACGAGAATTACTTC.

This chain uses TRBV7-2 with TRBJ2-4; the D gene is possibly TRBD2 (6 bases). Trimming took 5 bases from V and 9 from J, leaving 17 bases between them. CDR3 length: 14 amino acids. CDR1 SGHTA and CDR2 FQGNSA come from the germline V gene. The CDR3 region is CASSLVGEAGIQYF. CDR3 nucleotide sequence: TGTGCCAGCAGCCTCGTAGGGGAGGCGGGCATTCAGTACTTC.

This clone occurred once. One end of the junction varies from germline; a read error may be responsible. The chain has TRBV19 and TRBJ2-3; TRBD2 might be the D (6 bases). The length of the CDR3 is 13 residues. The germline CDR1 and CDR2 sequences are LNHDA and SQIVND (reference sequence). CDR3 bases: TGTGCCAGTACTTACCTTGGCGGGGCGCCCTGGGTTTTT. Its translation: CASTYLGGAPWVF. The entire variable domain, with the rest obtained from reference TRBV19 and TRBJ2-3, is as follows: DGGITQSPKYLFRKEGQNVTLSCEQNLNHDAMYWYRQDPGQGLRLIYYSQIVNDFQKGDIAEGYSVSREKKESFPLTVTSAQKNPTAFYLCASTYLGGAPWVFGPGTRLTVL.

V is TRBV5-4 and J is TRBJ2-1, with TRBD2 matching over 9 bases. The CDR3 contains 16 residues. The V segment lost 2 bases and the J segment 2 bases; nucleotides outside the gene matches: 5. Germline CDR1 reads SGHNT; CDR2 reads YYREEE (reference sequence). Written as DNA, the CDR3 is TGTGCCAGCAGCTTCGCAGCGGGGGGAACCTACAATGAGCAGTTCTTC. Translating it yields CASSFAAGGTYNEQFF.

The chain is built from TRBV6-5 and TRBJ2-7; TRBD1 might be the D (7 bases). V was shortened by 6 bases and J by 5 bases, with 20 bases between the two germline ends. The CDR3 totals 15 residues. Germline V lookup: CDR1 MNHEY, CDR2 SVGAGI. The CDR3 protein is CASRGLRGRTDEQYF. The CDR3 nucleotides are TGTGCCAGCAGGGGACTCAGGGGGAGGACGGACGAGCAGTACTTC.